The clone carrying this T cell receptor (beta chain) was counted only a few times. Its target is not known. Germline V gives CDR1 SGHNT, CDR2 YENEEA. Trimming took off 3 bases at V and 1 base at J, with 14 bases between the two ends. This CDR3 has 16 residues. PCR amplification relied on 60 Vbeta primers (plus 13 Jbeta primers). The protocol was immunoSEQ multiplex PCR, while the TCRdb copy is restricted to in-frame clones and leaves out a portion. In the table there are about 180,000 clones, roughly 76% of which are singletons. The data originate from a study of cytomegalovirus exposure and HLA in healthy donors. Study results and limitations: The study assumed roughly uniform donor sequencing depth for presence/absence analyses. The productive fraction for most TCR beta V segments was about 87% or about 30% in an earlier analysis.

Material for sequencing was PBMCs. This sequence was found in a woman younger than 35 in good health and CMV-seropositive. V gene TRBV11-3 combines with J gene TRBJ2-3; D not certain. In DNA form, the CDR3 reads TGTGCCAGCAGCTTGGGTGGAGCCCTGGGCACAGATACGCAGTATTTT. Translating it yields CASSLGGALGTDTQYF.